What follows is one T cell receptor (beta chain) and its context. This may be a read error: a much more frequent sequence differs by one nucleotide. This sample was included in a study of molecular identifiers for immune sequencing clone quantification. TCRdb reanalysed the PCR reads using MiXCR and keeps one entry per CDR3 protein. The table records 85,000 to 90,000 distinct CDR3 sequences, around 25% of them present only once. This CDR3 is 14 amino acids long. Per the germline V gene, CDR1 is LGHNA and CDR2 is YNFKEQ. The clonotype comes from a human donor in good health. Some libraries in this study had Jurkat cell RNA spiked in. This chain links TRBV4-2 with TRBJ2-7; D might be TRBD2 (6 bases). Sequencing used naive CD8+ T cells from blood, with Jurkat cell RNA spiked in. Subset of the sample: FACS-sorted CD8+CD4-CCR7+CD45RA+ naive T cells. The CDR3 protein is CASSQELANYAQYF. DNA for the CDR3: TGTGCCAGCAGCCAAGAGCTAGCGAACTACGCGCAGTACTTC.